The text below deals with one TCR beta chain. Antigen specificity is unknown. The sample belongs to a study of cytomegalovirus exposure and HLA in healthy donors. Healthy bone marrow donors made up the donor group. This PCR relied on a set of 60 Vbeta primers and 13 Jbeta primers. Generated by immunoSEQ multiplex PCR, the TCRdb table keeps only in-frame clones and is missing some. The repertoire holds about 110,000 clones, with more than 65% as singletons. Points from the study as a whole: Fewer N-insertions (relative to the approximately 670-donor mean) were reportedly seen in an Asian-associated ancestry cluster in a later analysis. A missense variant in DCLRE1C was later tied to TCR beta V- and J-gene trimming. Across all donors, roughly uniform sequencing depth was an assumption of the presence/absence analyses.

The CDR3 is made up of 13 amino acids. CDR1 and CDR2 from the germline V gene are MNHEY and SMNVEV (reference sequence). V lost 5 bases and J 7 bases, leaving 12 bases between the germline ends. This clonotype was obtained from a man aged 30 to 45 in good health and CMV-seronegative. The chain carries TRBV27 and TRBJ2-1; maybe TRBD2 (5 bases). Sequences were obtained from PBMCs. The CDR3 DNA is TGTGCCAGCAGTCGGAGCGGAGCAAATGAGCAGTTCTTC. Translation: CASSRSGANEQFF.